The 7 T cell receptor beta chains presented below share a single source sample, sequenced in a study of molecular identifiers for immune sequencing clone quantification (dated by TCRdb to the late 2010s). Library construction relied on PCR. The listed sequencing device is NextSeq 500. TCRdb redid the processing of the public reads, applying fastp at Q25 and MiXCR, and retained in-frame beta chains. Each CDR3 protein appears once, grouped with its most common genes and DNA. The sample table contains about half a million distinct CDR3 sequences; only one count was recorded for roughly 24% of them. The ten top clones hold under 0.8% of the sample. Sequencing used naive CD8+ T cells from blood, with Jurkat cell RNA spiked in. In the paper's terms, the cell subset or site label means: FACS-sorted CD8+CD4-CCR7+CD45RA+ naive T cells. The receptors were gathered from a human donor in good health. Some libraries in this study had Jurkat cell RNA spiked in.

This clonotype was seen ten or more times. The genes are TRBV9 and TRBJ2-6; D call uncertain. The CDR3 sequence is 15 residues long. Germline V lookup: CDR1 SGDLS, CDR2 YYNGEE. Between the trimmed V and J ends, which lost 0 bases and 2 bases, there was a span of 6 bases. CDR3 region: CASSVGNTGANVLTF. In DNA, the CDR3 is TGTGCCAGCAGCGTAGGCAATACTGGGGCCAACGTCCTGACTTTC.

Remarks on this clonotype: Germline and junction disagree at one end, which may indicate a read error. The chain combines TRBV9 with TRBJ1-1; D gene ambiguous. Germline CDR1 SGDLS, CDR2 YYNGEE. The CDR3 runs to 14 residues. Here the CDR3 reads CASGVSGKHTEAFF. CDR3 DNA: TGTGCCAGCGGCGTATCTGGGAAGCACACTGAAGCTTTCTTT.

As DNA, the CDR3 is TGTGCCAGCAGTGCCGAGTACTCTGGGGCCAACGTCCTGACTTTC. Encoded protein: CASSAEYSGANVLTF. This sequence joins TRBV27 and TRBJ2-6; D is undetermined. V was cut by 5 bases and J by 0 bases, with 8 bases left in between. Germline CDR1 is MNHEY and CDR2 is SMNVEV (reference sequence). The CDR3 consists of 15 residues.

The chain joins TRBV3-2 to TRBJ2-7; TRBD1, as called in the table, went unchecked against the DNA. TRBV3-2 is reported as a pseudogene. CDR3 length equals 15 residues. CDR3 region: CASSPAPGYDYEQYF. CDR3 coding DNA: TGTGCCAGCAGCCCAGCCCCAGGGTACGACTACGAGCAGTACTTC.

Points on this clonotype: This could be a read error, since a much larger clone is one nucleotide away. The J gene is TRBJ2-3, the V gene TRBV9; 7 bases are a match to TRBD2. From germline, CDR1 is SGDLS and CDR2 YYNGEE. This CDR3 has 15 amino acids. The chain's CDR3 is CASSVGLADTNTQYF. The CDR3 coding sequence is TGTGCCAGCAGCGTAGGACTAGCCGACACAAATACGCAGTATTTT.

A remark on this clonotype: A read error may account for a junction end that differs from germline. The V call is TRBV24-1, the J call TRBJ2-7; D unclear. This CDR3 spans 14 amino acids. Germline assignment: CDR1 KGHDR and CDR2 SFDVKD. CDR3 in amino acids: CAASDSSLSYEQYF. CDR3 coding DNA: TGTGCCGCCAGTGATTCATCACTCAGCTACGAGCAGTACTTC.

This clonotype was counted a few times. The chain combines TRBV6-5 with TRBJ2-5, with 9 bases matching TRBD2. Germline values: CDR1 MNHEY, CDR2 SVGAGI. The CDR3 is made up of 16 amino acids. Trimming took 0 bases from V and 1 from J; bases not matched to a gene: 3. For the CDR3, the DNA is TGTGCCAGCAGTTACTCGACTAGCGGCCCCCAAGAGACCCAGTACTTC. Protein: CASSYSTSGPQETQYF.